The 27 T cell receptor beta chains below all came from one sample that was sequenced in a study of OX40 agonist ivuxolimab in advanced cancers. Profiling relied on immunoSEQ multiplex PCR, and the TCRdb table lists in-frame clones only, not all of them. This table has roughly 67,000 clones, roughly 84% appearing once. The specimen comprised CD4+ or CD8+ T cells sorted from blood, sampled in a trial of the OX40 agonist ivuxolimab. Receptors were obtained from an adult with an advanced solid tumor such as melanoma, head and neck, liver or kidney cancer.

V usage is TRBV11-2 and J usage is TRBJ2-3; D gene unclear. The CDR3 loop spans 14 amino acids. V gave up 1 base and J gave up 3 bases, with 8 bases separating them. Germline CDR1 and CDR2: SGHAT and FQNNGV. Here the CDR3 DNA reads TGTGCCAGCAGCTTAGGGGGTTGGACAGATACGCAGTATTTT. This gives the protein CASSLGGWTDTQYF.

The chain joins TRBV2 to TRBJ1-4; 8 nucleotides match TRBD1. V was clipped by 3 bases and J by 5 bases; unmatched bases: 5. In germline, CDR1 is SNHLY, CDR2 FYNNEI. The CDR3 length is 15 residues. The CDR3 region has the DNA TGTGCCAGCAGTGACGGACAGGGCTCCAATGAAAAACTGTTTTTT. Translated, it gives CASSDGQGSNEKLFF.

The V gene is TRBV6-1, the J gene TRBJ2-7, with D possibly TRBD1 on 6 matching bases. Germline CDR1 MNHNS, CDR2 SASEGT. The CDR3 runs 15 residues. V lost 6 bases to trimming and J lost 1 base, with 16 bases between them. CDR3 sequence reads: CASRATTGQSYEQYF. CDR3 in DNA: TGTGCCAGCAGAGCAACGACAGGCCAATCCTACGAGCAGTACTTC.

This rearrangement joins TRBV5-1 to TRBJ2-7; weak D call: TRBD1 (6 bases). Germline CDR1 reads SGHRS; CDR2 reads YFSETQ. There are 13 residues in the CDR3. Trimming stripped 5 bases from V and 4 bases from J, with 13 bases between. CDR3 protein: CASRRPQGYEQYF. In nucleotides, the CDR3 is TGCGCCAGCAGACGGCCGCAGGGGTACGAGCAGTACTTC.

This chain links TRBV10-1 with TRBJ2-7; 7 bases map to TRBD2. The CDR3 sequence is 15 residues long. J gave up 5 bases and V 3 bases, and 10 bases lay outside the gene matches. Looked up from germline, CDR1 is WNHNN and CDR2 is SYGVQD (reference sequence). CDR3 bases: TGCGCCAGCAGTGACTCCTCGGGGGGAAGGAACGAGCAGTACTTC. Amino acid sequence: CASSDSSGGRNEQYF.

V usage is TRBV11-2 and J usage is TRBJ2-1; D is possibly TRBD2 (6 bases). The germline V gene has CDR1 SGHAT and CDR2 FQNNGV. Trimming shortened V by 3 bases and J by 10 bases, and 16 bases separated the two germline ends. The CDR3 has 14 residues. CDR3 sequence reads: CASSFAGRGGEQFF. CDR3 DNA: TGTGCCAGCAGCTTTGCGGGACGGGGTGGGGAGCAGTTCTTC.

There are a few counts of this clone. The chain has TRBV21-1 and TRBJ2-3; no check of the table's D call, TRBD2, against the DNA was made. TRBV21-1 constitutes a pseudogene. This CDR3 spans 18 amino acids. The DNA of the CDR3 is TGTGCCAGCAGCAACGAACGACTAGCGGGAGGCAACGGAGGTACGCAGTATTTT. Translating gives CASSNERLAGGNGGTQYF.

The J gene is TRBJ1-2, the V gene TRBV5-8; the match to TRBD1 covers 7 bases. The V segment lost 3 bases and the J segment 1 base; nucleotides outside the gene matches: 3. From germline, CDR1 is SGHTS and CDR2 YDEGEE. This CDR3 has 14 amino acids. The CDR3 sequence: CASSYGTVNYGYTF. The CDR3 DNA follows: TGTGCCAGCAGCTACGGGACAGTTAACTATGGCTACACCTTC.

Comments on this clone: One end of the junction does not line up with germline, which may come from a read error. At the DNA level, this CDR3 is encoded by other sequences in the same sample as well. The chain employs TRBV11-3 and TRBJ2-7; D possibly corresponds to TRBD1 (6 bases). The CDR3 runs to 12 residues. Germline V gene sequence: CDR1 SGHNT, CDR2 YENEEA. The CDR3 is CASSFTGYEQYF. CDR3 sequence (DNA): TGCGCCAGCAGTTTTACAGGGTACGAGCAGTACTTC.

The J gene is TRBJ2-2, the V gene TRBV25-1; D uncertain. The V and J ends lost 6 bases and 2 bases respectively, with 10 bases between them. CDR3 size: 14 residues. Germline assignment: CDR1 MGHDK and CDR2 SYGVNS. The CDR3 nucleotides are TGTGCCAGCAGCAACATTTCAAACACCGGGGAGCTGTTTTTT. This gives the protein CASSNISNTGELFF.

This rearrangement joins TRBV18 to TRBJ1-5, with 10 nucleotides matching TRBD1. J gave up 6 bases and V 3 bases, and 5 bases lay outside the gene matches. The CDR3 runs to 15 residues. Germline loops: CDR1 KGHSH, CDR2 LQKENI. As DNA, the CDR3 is TGTGCCAGCTCACCGGAGACAGGGGGCGTTCAGCCCCAGCATTTT. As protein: CASSPETGGVQPQHF.

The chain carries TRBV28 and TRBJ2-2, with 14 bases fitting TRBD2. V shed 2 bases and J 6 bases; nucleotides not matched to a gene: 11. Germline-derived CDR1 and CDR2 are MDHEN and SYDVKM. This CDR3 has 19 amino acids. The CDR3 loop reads CASSLTYGTSGSRAGELFF. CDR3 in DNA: TGTGCCAGCAGTTTAACTTATGGGACTAGCGGGAGTCGGGCCGGGGAGCTGTTTTTT.

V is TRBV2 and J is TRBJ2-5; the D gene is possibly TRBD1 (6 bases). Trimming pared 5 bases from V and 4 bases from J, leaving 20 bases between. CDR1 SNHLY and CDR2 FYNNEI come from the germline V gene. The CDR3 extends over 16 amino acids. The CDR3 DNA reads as TGTGCCAGCAGTCGCAGAAGACACAGGGATGGAGAGACCCAGTACTTC. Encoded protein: CASSRRRHRDGETQYF.

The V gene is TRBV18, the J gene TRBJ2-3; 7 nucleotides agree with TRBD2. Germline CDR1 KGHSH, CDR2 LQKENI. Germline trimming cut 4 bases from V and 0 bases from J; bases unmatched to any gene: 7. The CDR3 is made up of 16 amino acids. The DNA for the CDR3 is TGTGCCAGCTCACGCAGAGCGGGACCTAGCACAGATACGCAGTATTTT. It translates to CASSRRAGPSTDTQYF.

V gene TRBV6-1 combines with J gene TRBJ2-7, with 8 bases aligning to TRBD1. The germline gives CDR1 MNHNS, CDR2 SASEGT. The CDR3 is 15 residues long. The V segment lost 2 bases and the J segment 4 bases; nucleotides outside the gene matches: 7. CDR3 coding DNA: TGTGCCAGCAGTGAATTCCGCAGGGGGCTGTACGAGCAGTACTTC. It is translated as CASSEFRRGLYEQYF.

The CDR3 loop reads CASSLANNEQFF. The CDR3 DNA reads as TGCGCCAGCAGCCTCGCTAACAATGAGCAGTTCTTC. The chain links TRBV5-1 to TRBJ2-1, with D uncertain. Germline CDR1 reads SGHRS; CDR2 reads YFSETQ. Trimming stripped 4 bases from V and 5 bases from J, with 7 bases between. The CDR3 totals 12 residues.

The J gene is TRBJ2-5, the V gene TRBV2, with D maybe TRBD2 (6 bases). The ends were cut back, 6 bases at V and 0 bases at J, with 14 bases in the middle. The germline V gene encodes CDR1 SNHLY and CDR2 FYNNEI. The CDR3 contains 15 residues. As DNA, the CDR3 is TGTGCCAGCAGAGGCCCAGCGGGCAACCAAGAGACCCAGTACTTC. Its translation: CASRGPAGNQETQYF.

CDR3 nucleotides: TGTGCCAGCAGTGAAAGGGGCGGGAGGTCTTCCTACAATGAGCAGTTCTTC. Amino acids: CASSERGGRSSYNEQFF. The rearrangement links TRBV6-1 to TRBJ2-1; 8 nucleotides align to TRBD2. This CDR3 has 17 amino acids. V shed 2 bases and J 1 base; nucleotides not matched to a gene: 7. In germline, CDR1 is MNHNS, CDR2 SASEGT.

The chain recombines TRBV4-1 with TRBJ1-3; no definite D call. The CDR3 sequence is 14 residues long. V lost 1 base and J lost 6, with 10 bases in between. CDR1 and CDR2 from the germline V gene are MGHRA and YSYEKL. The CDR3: CASSQAYILNTIYF. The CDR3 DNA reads TGCGCCAGCAGCCAAGCCTACATCCTAAACACCATATATTTT.

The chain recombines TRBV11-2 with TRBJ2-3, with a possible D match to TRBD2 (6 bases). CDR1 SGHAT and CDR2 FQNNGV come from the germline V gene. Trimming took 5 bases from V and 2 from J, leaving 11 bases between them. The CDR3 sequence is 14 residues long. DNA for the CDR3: TGTGCCAGCAGCGTGGGACTCTTCACAGATACGCAGTATTTT. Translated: CASSVGLFTDTQYF.

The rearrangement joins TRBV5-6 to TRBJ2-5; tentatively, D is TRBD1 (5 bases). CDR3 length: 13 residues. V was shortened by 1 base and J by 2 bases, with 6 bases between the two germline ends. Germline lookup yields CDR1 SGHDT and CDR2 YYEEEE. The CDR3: CASSLPGQETQYF. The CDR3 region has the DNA TGTGCCAGCAGCTTGCCAGGGCAAGAGACCCAGTACTTC.

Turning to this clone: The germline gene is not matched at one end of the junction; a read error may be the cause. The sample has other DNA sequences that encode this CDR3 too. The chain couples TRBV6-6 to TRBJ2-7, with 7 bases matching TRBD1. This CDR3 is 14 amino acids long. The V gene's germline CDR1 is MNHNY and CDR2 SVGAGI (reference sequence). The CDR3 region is CASRNRDRAYEQYF. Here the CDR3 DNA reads TGTGCCAGCAGAAACCGGGACAGAGCCTATGAGCAGTACTTC.

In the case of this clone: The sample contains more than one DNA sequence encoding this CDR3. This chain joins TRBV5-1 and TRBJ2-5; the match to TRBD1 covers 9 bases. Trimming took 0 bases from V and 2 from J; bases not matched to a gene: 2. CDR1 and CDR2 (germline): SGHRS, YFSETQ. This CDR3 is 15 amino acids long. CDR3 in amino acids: CASSLGGQGQETQYF. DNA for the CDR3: TGCGCCAGCAGCTTGGGAGGACAGGGGCAAGAGACCCAGTACTTC.

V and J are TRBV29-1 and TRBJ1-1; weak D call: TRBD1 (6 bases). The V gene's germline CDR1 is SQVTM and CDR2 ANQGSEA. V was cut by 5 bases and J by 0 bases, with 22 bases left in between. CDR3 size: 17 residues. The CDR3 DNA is TGCAGCGTTCGACAGGCGGAGGGGCGAGGGCTGAACACTGAAGCTTTCTTT. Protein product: CSVRQAEGRGLNTEAFF.

CDR3: CASSPLGVDGYTF. The CDR3 DNA follows: TGTGCCAGCAGCCCCCTGGGGGTCGATGGCTACACCTTC. V is TRBV11-2 and J is TRBJ1-2; D might be TRBD1 (5 bases). Trimming shortened V by 5 bases and J by 6 bases, and 13 bases separated the two germline ends. The germline V gene encodes CDR1 SGHAT and CDR2 FQNNGV. This CDR3 is built from 13 residues.

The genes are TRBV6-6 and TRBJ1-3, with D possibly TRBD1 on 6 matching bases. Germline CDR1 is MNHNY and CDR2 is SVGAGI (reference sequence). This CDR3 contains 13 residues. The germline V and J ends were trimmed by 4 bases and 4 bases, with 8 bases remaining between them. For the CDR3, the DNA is TGTGCCAGCAGTTCAGGGGTCGGAAACACCATATATTTT. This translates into CASSSGVGNTIYF.

CDR3: CASSQSGNPRDTQYF. Here the CDR3 DNA reads TGTGCCAGCAGCCAGAGCGGGAACCCCAGGGATACGCAGTATTTT. The chain uses TRBV7-3 and TRBJ2-3; TRBD2 matches 7 bases. This CDR3 spans 15 amino acids. CDR1 SGHTA and CDR2 FQGTGA come from the germline V gene. V lost 5 bases to trimming and J lost 6 bases; unmatched junction nucleotides: 11.